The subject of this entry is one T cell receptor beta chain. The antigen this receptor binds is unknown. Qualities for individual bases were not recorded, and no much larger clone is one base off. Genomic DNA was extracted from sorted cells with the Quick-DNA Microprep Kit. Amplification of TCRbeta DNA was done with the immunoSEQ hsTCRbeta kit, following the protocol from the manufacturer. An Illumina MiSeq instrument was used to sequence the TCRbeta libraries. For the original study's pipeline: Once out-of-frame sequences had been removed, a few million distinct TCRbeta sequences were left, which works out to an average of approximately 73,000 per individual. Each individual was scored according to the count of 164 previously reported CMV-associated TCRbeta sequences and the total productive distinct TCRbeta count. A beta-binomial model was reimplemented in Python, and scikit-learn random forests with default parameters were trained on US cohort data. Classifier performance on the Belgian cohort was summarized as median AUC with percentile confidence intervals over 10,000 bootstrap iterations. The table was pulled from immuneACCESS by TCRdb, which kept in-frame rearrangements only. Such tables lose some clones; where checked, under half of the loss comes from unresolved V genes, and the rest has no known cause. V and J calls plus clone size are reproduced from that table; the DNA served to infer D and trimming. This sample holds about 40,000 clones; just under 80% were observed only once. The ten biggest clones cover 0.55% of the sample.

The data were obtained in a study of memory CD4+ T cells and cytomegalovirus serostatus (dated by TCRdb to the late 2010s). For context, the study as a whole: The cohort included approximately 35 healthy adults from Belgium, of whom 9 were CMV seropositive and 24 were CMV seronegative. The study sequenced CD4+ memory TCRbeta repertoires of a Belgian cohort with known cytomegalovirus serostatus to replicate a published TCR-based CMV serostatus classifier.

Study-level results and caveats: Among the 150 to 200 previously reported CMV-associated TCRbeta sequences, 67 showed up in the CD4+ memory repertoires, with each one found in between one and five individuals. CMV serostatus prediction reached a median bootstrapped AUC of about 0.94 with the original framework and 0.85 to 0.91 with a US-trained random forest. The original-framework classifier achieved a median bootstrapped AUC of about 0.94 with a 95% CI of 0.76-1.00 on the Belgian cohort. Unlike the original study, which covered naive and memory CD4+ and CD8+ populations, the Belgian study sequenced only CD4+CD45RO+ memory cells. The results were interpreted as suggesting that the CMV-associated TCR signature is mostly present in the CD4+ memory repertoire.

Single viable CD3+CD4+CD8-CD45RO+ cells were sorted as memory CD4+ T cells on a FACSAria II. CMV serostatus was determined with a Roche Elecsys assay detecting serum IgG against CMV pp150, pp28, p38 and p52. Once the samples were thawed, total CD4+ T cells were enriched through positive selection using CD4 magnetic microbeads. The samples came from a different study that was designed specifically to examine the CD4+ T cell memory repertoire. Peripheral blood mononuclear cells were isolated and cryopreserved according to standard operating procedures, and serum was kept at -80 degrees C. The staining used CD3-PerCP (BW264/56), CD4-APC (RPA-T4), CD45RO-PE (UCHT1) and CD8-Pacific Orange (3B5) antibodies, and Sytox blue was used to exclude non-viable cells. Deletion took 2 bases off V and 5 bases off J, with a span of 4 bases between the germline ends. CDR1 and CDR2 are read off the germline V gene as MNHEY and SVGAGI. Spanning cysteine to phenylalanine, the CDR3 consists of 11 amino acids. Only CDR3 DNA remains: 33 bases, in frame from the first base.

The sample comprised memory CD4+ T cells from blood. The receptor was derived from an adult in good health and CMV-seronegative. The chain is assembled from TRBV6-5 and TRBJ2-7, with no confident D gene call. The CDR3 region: CASSYRDEQYF. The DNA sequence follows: TGTGCCAGCAGTTACAGGGACGAGCAGTACTTC.